One sample yielded the 12 T cell receptor beta chains listed below, sequenced in a study of blood T cell dynamics during melanoma immunotherapy. Time point here: pre-treatment baseline. Clones were sequenced by immunoSEQ multiplex PCR, and TCRdb holds only the in-frame ones, with some missing. The table lists some 9,400 clones, around 85% of them singletons. Sequenced material: blood, taken from a patient treated with checkpoint blockade. The receptors here all came from a human donor with melanoma.

The chain couples TRBV6-1 to TRBJ1-5; D unresolved. Trimming took off 8 bases at V and 2 bases at J, with 10 bases between the two ends. Germline lookup yields CDR1 MNHNS and CDR2 SASEGT. This CDR3 spans 13 amino acids. The CDR3 DNA reads as TGTGCCAGCTCGGAACAGCGCAATCAGCCCCAGCATTTT. Translation gives CASSEQRNQPQHF.

The rearrangement joins TRBV6-1 to TRBJ2-1; 10 bases map to TRBD2. This CDR3 is built from 17 residues. The ends lost 2 bases at V and 0 bases at J; junction bases unmatched: 4. Per germline, CDR1 MNHNS and CDR2 SASEGT. The CDR3 protein is CASSEPSGGLSYNEQFF. The CDR3 DNA reads TGTGCCAGCAGTGAACCTAGCGGGGGTCTCTCCTACAATGAGCAGTTCTTC.

This chain links TRBV11-2 with TRBJ2-2, with D unclear. Trimming shortened V by 1 base and J by 0 bases, and 0 bases separated the two germline ends. This CDR3 has 13 residues. CDR1 and CDR2 from the germline V gene are SGHAT and FQNNGV. Here the CDR3 reads CASSLANTGELFF. The CDR3 bases are TGTGCCAGCAGCTTAGCGAACACCGGGGAGCTGTTTTTT.

In its sample, this clone was seen once. The chain combines TRBV7-9 with TRBJ1-1; the match to TRBD1 covers 8 bases. CDR1 SEHNR and CDR2 FQNEAQ come from the germline V gene (reference sequence). This CDR3 has 14 residues. The V and J ends lost 5 bases and 8 bases, in that order; junction bases with no gene match: 10. This CDR3 reads CASSPGVRTGEAFF. DNA for the CDR3: TGTGCCAGCAGCCCAGGGGTCCGGACAGGGGAAGCTTTCTTT.

The J gene is TRBJ1-3, the V gene TRBV6-5; TRBD1 is a possible D gene (5 bases). The V gene lost 6 bases and the J gene lost 6 bases, with 15 bases spanning the gap. The CDR3 has 14 amino acids. The germline CDR1 and CDR2 sequences are MNHEY and SVGAGI. CDR3 bases: TGTGCCAGCAGCTCTGGTGGGACGGCAAACACCATATATTTT. This sequence encodes CASSSGGTANTIYF.

The rearrangement uses TRBV30 and TRBJ2-7, with unresolved D. This CDR3 has 10 residues. V was cut by 7 bases and J by 4 bases, with 8 bases left in between. Germline values: CDR1 GTSNPN, CDR2 SVGIG (reference sequence). The CDR3 sequence is CAFGLYEQYF. For the CDR3, the DNA is TGTGCCTTTGGGCTTTACGAGCAGTACTTC.

The genes are TRBV6-1 and TRBJ2-3, with TRBD2 matching 7 bases. V shed 5 bases and J 6 bases; nucleotides not matched to a gene: 5. Germline V gives CDR1 MNHNS, CDR2 SASEGT. The CDR3 spans 13 residues. This CDR3 is CASSFSGSDTQYF. CDR3 nucleotide sequence: TGTGCCAGCAGTTTTAGCGGGTCCGATACGCAGTATTTT.

The chain links TRBV6-5 to TRBJ1-1; D gene uncertain. Germline V gene data show CDR1 as MNHEY and CDR2 as SVGAGI. This CDR3 region has 14 residues. The V gene lost 0 bases and the J gene lost 6 bases, with 11 bases spanning the gap. The CDR3 is CASSYSTIGAEAFF. CDR3 DNA: TGTGCCAGCAGTTACTCCACCATCGGCGCTGAAGCTTTCTTT.

The chain combines TRBV7-9 with TRBJ1-5; D remains ambiguous. Deletions cut 2 bases from V and 9 bases from J, with 14 bases between. This CDR3 has 14 amino acids. Germline-derived CDR1 and CDR2 are SEHNR and FQNEAQ (reference sequence). The CDR3 nucleotides are TGTGCCAGCAGCTTATTAGGGCTATCTACGCCCCAGCATTTT. Residues: CASSLLGLSTPQHF.

The chain carries TRBV7-2 and TRBJ2-1; TRBD2 might be the D (6 bases). From germline, CDR1 is SGHTA and CDR2 FQGNSA. V was pared by 3 bases and J by 5 bases, with 11 bases between. CDR3 size: 14 residues. CDR3 amino acids: CASSFDGSNNEQFF. CDR3 nucleotides: TGTGCCAGCAGCTTTGACGGGAGCAACAATGAGCAGTTCTTC.

This clone has a single count. The chain joins TRBV6-1 to TRBJ1-4; no reliable D call. Germline V CDR1 and CDR2: MNHNS, SASEGT. V lost 1 base and J 7 bases, leaving 13 bases between the germline ends. This CDR3 contains 15 residues. As DNA, the CDR3 is TGTGCCAGCAGTGAAGGCTTCAATCGGGGTGAAAAACTGTTTTTT. Protein: CASSEGFNRGEKLFF.

This chain links TRBV6-1 with TRBJ2-3; 7 bases agree with TRBD1. The CDR3 has 13 residues. Germline assignment: CDR1 MNHNS and CDR2 SASEGT. With 8 bases clipped from V and 1 base from J, the junction kept 3 bases outside the gene matches. The CDR3 reads CASERGRTDTQYF. CDR3 nucleotide sequence: TGTGCCAGCGAGAGGGGGCGCACAGATACGCAGTATTTT.